This entry is about one TCR beta chain. Its target is not known. The sample originates from a study of cytomegalovirus exposure and HLA in healthy donors. Study overall: Earlier sequencing of about 179 million T cells yielded 120 million or so unique TCR beta sequences. Overall study results and limits: The study assumed roughly uniform donor sequencing depth for presence/absence analyses. Analysis was performed later, and it showed HLA-associated TCR beta chains to be more clonally expanded than equally common others. Later genetic work tied a missense DCLRE1C variant to beta-chain V and J trimming.

The PCR used 60 Vbeta and 13 Jbeta primers. TCRdb keeps only in-frame clones here, not all; method: immunoSEQ multiplex PCR. The sample has fewer than 200,000 clones; 75% to 85% are singletons. The CDR3 extends over 15 amino acids. Per the germline V gene, CDR1 is MGHDK and CDR2 is SYGVNS. Trimming stripped 4 bases from V and 4 bases from J, with 13 bases between. The receptor's source is a boy between 10 and 17 years old in good health and CMV-seronegative. What was sequenced was PBMCs. This chain connects TRBV25-1 to TRBJ2-2, with TRBD2 as a possible D gene (6 bases). For the CDR3, the DNA is TGTGCCAGCAGTGCCCCAGGGAGGCGCACCGGGGAGCTGTTTTTT. This translates into CASSAPGRRTGELFF.